The 9 T cell receptor beta chains below were found in one sample sequenced in a study of blood T cell repertoires in COVID-19 (TCRdb year 2020). Receptor amplification or capture employed the immunoSEQ multiplex PCR assay. In its TCRdb copy, this immuneACCESS table keeps in-frame sequences only and misses some clones. Where compared with another copy, unresolved V genes explain less than half of these, and the others have no known cause. For this sample the table gives some 46,000 clones, of which roughly 90% were detected only once. The ten largest clones capture 15% of the sample. The sample consisted of peripheral blood. The receptors stem from a man aged 55-75 years with active COVID-19.

As to this clone: Mismatch with germline at one junction end may stem from a read error. CDR3 DNA: TGCGGGGGGGGACAGGGGTTAGGTTCACCCCTCCACTTT. It specifies CGGGQGLGSPLHF. The J gene is TRBJ1-6, the V gene TRBV7-8; 10 bases map to TRBD1. Germline-derived CDR1 and CDR2 are SGHVS and FQNEAQ. This CDR3 region has 13 residues. The entire variable domain, with the rest obtained from reference TRBV7-8 and TRBJ1-6, is as follows: GAGVSQSPRYKVAKRGQDVALRCDPISGHVSLFWYQQALGQGPEFLTYFQNEAQLDKSGLPSDRFFAERPEGSVSTLKIQRTQQEDSAVYLCGGGQGLGSPLHFGNGTRLTVT.

The chain links TRBV28 to TRBJ2-7, with 11 bases that match TRBD1. Germline CDR1 and CDR2: MDHEN and SYDVKM. The ends lost 6 bases at V and 0 bases at J; junction bases unmatched: 7. The CDR3 has 16 residues. CDR3 in DNA: TGTGCCAGCAGCACTCCGGGACAGGGGGTCTCCTACGAGCAGTACTTC. Translated: CASSTPGQGVSYEQYF.

J is TRBJ1-1 and V is TRBV7-2, with D hard to call. The CDR3 is 15 residues long. V lost 1 base and J lost 3, with 12 bases in between. Germline CDR1 is SGHTA and CDR2 is FQGNSA. CDR3 in DNA: TGTGCCAGCAGCTTAGATACAAATGTGGACACTGAAGCTTTCTTT. This encodes CASSLDTNVDTEAFF.

This chain uses TRBV30 with TRBJ1-1; 9 bases are a match to TRBD1. Germline loops: CDR1 GTSNPN, CDR2 SVGIG (reference sequence). The CDR3 has 14 residues. The J segment lost 5 bases and the V segment lost 4 bases, leaving 8 bases of the junction unmatched. The CDR3 nucleotides read TGTGCCTGGACCCGGGACAGGGAGGGGACTGAAGCTTTCTTT. Its protein product is CAWTRDREGTEAFF.

The V call is TRBV7-8, the J call TRBJ2-4; 8 bases agree with TRBD1. The CDR3 has 14 amino acids. V was clipped by 5 bases and J by 7 bases; unmatched bases: 7. The germline V gene has CDR1 SGHVS and CDR2 FQNEAQ. In nucleotides, the CDR3 is TGTGCCAGCAGCGCCGGACAGGGAGCGAACATTCAGTACTTC. It encodes CASSAGQGANIQYF.

V is TRBV18 and J is TRBJ2-7, with 7 bases aligning to TRBD1. This CDR3 has 14 residues. The J segment lost 3 bases and the V segment lost 6 bases, leaving 8 bases of the junction unmatched. Germline CDR1 KGHSH, CDR2 LQKENI. DNA for the CDR3: TGTGCCAGCTCTCCGGGCGCAGGGGGCTACGAGCAGTACTTC. This encodes CASSPGAGGYEQYF.

The rearrangement uses TRBV6-2 or TRBV6-3 and TRBJ1-6, with TRBD1 matching over 8 bases. Germline V CDR1 and CDR2: MNHEY, SVGEGT. Trimming at V came to 5 bases and at J to 8 bases, leaving 2 bases not matched to a gene. The CDR3 spans 13 residues. The CDR3 spells CASSNRGDSPLHF. CDR3 bases: TGTGCCAGCAGTAACAGGGGGGATTCACCCCTCCACTTT.

This sequence joins TRBV28 and TRBJ1-2, with TRBD1 matching over 8 bases. Trimming took 4 bases from V and 5 from J; bases not matched to a gene: 6. The CDR3 has 14 residues. Germline values: CDR1 MDHEN, CDR2 SYDVKM. The CDR3 DNA reads TGTGCCAGCAGTTCCGGACAGGGAGCTTATGGCTACACCTTC. It is translated as CASSSGQGAYGYTF.

The rearrangement joins TRBV19 to TRBJ2-7, with a possible D match to TRBD2 (7 bases). The CDR3 contains 12 residues. With 5 bases removed from V and 7 bases from J, the gap between germline ends came to 12 bases. The V gene's germline CDR1 is LNHDA and CDR2 SQIVND (reference sequence). CDR3 coding DNA: TGTGCCAGTAGTCAACAGGGAGGGGAGCAGTACTTC. Protein product: CASSQQGGEQYF.